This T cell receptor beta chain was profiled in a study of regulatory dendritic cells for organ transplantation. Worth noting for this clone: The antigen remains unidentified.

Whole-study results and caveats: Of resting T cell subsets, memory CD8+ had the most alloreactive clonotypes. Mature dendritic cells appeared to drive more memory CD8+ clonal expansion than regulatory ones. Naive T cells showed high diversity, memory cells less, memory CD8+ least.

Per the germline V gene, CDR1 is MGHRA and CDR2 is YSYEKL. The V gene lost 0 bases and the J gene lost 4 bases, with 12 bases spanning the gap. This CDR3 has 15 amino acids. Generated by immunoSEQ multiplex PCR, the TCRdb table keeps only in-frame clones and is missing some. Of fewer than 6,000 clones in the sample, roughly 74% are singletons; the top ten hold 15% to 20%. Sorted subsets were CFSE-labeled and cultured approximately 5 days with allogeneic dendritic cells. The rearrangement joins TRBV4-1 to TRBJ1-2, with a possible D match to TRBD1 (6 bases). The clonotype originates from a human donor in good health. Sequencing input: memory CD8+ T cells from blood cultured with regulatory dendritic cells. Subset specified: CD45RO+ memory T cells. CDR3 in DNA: TGCGCCAGCAGCCAAGATCCAGGGGTTTGCTATGGCTACACCTTC. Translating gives CASSQDPGVCYGYTF.